These T cell receptor beta chains were read from a single sample in a study of cytomegalovirus exposure and HLA in healthy donors. Sequencing used immunoSEQ multiplex PCR; TCRdb keeps in-frame clones, though not all of them. The sample lists approximately 100,000 clones, around 75% occurring once. The specimen sequenced was PBMCs. Every receptor here comes from a man younger than 35 in good health and CMV-seropositive. Each CDR3 is given with its conserved first and last residue. The order of the fields is V gene, clone size, J gene, D gene, CDR3 protein, CDR3 DNA. A D gene is named only where the DNA matches it firmly. Clone sizes are given selectively: once, few, many, or a class where the clone is expanded.

V: TRBV2; size: -; J: TRBJ2-3; D: TRBD2; CDR3: CAGYSGDTDTQYF; DNA: TGTGCCGGGTATAGCGGGGACACAGATACGCAGTATTTT
V: TRBV12-5; size: -; J: TRBJ2-1; D: TRBD1; CDR3: CASGLIGGAYNEQFF; DNA: TGTGCTAGTGGTTTGATAGGGGGCGCCTACAATGAGCAGTTCTTC
V: TRBV10-1; size: -; J: TRBJ2-7; D: -; CDR3: CASSDGTKPYEQYF; DNA: TGCGCCAGCAGTGACGGGACAAAACCTTACGAGCAGTACTTC
V: TRBV4-1; size: -; J: TRBJ2-1; D: -; CDR3: CASSQDPSYNEQFF; DNA: TGCGCCAGCAGCCAAGACCCTAGCTACAATGAGCAGTTCTTC
V: TRBV5-1; size: -; J: TRBJ1-2; D: TRBD1; CDR3: CASSLEGQGGYTF; DNA: TGCGCCAGCAGCTTGGAGGGACAGGGCGGCTACACCTTC
V: TRBV6-5; size: few; J: TRBJ1-4; D: TRBD1; CDR3: CASRDRDANEKLFF; DNA: TGTGCCAGCAGAGACAGGGATGCTAATGAAAAACTGTTTTTT
V: TRBV2; size: -; J: TRBJ2-1; D: TRBD2; CDR3: CASSPSGMLAGYNEQFF; DNA: TGTGCCAGCAGCCCCAGTGGTATGCTAGCGGGATACAATGAGCAGTTCTTC
V: TRBV6-5; size: -; J: TRBJ1-2; D: -; CDR3: CASTPGTSLDYGYTF; DNA: TGTGCCAGCACCCCTGGTACGAGTTTAGACTATGGCTACACCTTC
V: TRBV6-5; size: -; J: TRBJ2-7; D: -; CDR3: CASSYDGDEQYF; DNA: TGTGCCAGCAGTTACGACGGGGACGAGCAGTACTTC
V: TRBV7-2; size: -; J: TRBJ2-1; D: -; CDR3: CASTQTGDVYNEQFF; DNA: TGTGCCAGCACTCAGACGGGAGATGTCTACAATGAGCAGTTCTTC
V: TRBV27; size: once; J: TRBJ1-1; D: -; CDR3: CASQGTRTNTEAFF; DNA: TGTGCCAGTCAGGGGACCAGGACGAACACTGAAGCTTTCTTT